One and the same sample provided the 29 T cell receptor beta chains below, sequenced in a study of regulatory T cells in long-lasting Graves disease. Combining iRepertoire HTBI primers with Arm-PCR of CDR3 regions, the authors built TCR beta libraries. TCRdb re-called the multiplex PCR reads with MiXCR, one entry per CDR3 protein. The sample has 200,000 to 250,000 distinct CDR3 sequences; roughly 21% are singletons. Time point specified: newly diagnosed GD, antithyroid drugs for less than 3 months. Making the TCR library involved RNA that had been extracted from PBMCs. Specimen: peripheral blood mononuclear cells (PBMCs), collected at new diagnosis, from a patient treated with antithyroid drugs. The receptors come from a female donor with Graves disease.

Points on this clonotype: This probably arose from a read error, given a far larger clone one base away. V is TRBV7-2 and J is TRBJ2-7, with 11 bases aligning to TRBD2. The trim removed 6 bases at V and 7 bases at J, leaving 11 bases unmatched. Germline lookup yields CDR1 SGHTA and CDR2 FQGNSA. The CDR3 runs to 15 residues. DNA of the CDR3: TGTGCCAGCAGGCTAGCGGGGGGTTCCTCCAATGAGCAGTACTTC. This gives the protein CASRLAGGSSNEQYF.

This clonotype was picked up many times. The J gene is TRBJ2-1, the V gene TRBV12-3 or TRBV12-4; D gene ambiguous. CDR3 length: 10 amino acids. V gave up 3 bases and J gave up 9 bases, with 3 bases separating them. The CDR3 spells CASSFLEQFF. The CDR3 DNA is TGTGCCAGCAGTTTCCTTGAGCAGTTCTTC.

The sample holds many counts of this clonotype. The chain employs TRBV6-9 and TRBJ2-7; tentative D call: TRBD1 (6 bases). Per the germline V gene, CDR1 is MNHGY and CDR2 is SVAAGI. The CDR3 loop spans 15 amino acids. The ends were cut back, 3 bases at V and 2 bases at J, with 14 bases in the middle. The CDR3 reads CASSYLRTEAYEQYF. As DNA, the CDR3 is TGTGCCAGCAGTTACCTACGGACAGAGGCCTACGAGCAGTACTTC.

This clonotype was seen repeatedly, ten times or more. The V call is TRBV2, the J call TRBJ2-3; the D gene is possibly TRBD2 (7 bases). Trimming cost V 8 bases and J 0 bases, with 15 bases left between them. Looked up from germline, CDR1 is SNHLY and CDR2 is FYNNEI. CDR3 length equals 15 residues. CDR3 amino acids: CASQTGRGSTDTQYF. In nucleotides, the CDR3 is TGTGCCAGCCAAACTGGGAGGGGGAGCACAGATACGCAGTATTTT.

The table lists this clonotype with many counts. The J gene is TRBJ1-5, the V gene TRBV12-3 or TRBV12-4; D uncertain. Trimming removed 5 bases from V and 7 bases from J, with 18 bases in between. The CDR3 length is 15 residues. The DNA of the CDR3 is TGTGCCAGCAGTGACCCTCGGGAACCCCGCCAGCCCCAGCATTTT. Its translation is CASSDPREPRQPQHF.

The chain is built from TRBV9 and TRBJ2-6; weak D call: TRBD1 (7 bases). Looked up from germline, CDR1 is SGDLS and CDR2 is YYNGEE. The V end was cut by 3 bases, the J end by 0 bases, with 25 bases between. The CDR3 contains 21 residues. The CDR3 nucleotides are TGTGCCAGCAGCGCAGGGAGGAAACCGGGACAGTCACCCTCTGGGGCCAACGTCCTGACTTTC. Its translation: CASSAGRKPGQSPSGANVLTF.

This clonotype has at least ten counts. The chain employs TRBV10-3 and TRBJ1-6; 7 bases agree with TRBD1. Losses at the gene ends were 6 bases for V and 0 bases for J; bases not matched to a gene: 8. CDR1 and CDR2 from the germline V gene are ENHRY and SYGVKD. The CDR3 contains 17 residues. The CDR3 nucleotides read TGTGCCATCAGGAAAACAGGGGACAGCTCCTATAATTCACCCCTCCACTTT. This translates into CAIRKTGDSSYNSPLHF.

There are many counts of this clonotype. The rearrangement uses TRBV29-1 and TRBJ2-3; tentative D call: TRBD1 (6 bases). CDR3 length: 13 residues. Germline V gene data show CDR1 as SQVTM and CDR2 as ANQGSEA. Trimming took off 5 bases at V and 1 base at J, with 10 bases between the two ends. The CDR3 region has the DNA TGCAGCGTTATACAGGGAGGCACAGATACGCAGTATTTT. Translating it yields CSVIQGGTDTQYF.

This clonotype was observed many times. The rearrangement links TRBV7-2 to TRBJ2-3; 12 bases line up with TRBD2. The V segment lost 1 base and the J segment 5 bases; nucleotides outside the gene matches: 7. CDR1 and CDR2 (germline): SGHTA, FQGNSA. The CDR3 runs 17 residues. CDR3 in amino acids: CASSLGRGLAGRDTQYF. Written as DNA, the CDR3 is TGTGCCAGCAGCTTAGGACGGGGACTAGCGGGCAGAGATACGCAGTATTTT.

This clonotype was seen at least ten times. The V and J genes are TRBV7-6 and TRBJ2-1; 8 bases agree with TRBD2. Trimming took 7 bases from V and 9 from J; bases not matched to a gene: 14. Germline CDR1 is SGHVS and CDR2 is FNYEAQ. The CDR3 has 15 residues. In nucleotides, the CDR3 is TGTGCCAGCATCCCGCTAGCGGGCGCGACGGCTGAGCAGTTCTTC. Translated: CASIPLAGATAEQFF.

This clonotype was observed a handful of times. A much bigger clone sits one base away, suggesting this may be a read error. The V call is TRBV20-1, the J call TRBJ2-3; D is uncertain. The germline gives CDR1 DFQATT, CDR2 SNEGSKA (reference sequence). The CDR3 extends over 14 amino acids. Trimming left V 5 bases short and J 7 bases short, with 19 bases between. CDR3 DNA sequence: TGCAGTGCTTCCACCCTTTTTCCGACAAATACGCAGTATTTT. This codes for CSASTLFPTNTQYF.

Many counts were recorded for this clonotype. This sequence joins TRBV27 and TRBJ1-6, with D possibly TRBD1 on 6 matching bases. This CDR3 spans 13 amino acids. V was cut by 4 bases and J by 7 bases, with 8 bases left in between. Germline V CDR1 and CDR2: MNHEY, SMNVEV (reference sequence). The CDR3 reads CASSWDTNSPLHF. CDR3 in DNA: TGTGCCAGCAGTTGGGACACCAATTCACCCCTCCACTTT.

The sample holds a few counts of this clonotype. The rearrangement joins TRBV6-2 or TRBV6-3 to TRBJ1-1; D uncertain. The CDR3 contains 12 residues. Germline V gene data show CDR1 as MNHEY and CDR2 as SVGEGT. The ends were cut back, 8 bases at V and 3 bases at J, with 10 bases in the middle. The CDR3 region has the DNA TGTGCCAGCCGCCGGGGATACACTGAAGCTTTCTTT. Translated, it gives CASRRGYTEAFF.

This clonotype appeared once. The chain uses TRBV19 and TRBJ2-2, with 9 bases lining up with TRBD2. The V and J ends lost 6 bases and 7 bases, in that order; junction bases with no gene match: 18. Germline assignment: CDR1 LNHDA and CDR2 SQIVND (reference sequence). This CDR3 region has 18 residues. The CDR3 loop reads CASSPGRGLALWGGELFF. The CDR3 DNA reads TGTGCCAGTAGCCCTGGCCGAGGACTAGCGCTGTGGGGCGGGGAGCTGTTTTTT.

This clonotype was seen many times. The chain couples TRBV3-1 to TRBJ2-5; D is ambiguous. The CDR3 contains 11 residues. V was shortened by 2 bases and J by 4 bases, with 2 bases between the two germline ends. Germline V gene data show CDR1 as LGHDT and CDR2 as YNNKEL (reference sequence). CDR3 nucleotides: TGTGCCAGCAGCCAACGAGAGACCCAGTACTTC. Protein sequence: CASSQRETQYF.

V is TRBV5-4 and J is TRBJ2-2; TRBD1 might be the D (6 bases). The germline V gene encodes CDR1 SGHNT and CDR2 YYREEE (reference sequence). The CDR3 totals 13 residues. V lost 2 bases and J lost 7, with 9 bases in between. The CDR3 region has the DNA TGTGCCAGCAGCTTCGACAGGTTCGGGGAGCTGTTTTTT. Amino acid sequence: CASSFDRFGELFF.

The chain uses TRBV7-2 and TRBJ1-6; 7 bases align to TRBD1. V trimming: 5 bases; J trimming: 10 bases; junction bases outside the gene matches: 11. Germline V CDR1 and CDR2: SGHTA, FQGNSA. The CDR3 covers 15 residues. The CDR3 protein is CASSVRQGGYSPLHF. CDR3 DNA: TGTGCCAGCAGCGTACGACAGGGTGGATACTCACCCCTCCACTTT.

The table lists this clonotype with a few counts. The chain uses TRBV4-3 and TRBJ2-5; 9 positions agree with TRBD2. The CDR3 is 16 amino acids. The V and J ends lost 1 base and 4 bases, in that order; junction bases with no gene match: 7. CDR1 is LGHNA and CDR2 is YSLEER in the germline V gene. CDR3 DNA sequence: TGCGCCAGCAGCCAAGGACTAGCGGTGGTCGGAGAGACCCAGTACTTC. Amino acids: CASSQGLAVVGETQYF.

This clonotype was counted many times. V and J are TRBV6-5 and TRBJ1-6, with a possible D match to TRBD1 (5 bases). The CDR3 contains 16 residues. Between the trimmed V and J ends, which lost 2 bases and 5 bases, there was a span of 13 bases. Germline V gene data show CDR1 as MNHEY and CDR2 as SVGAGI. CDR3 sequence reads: CASSYQTAPNNSPLHF. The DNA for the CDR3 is TGTGCCAGCAGTTACCAGACAGCACCAAATAATTCACCCCTCCACTTT.

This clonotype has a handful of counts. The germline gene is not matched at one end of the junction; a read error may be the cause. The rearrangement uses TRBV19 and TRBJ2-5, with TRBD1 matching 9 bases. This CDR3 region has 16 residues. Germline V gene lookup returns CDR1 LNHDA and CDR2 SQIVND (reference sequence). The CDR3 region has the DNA TGTGCCTGTAGTCTCCACCCGGGACAGGGCCGAGAGACCCAGTACTTC. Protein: CACSLHPGQGRETQYF.

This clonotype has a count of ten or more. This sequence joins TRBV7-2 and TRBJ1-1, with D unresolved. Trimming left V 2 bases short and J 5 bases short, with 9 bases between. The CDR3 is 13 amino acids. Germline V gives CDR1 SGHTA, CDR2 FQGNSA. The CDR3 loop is CASSLSGRTEAFF. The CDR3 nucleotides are TGTGCCAGCAGCTTATCGGGTAGGACTGAAGCTTTCTTT.

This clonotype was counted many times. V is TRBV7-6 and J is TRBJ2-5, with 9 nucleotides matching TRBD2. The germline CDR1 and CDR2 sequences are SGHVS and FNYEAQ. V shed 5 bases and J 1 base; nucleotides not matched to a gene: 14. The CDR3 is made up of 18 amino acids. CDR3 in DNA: TGTGCCAGCAGCCCGAGTTTAGCGGGGGCCCCACTCCAAGAGACCCAGTACTTC. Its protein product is CASSPSLAGAPLQETQYF.

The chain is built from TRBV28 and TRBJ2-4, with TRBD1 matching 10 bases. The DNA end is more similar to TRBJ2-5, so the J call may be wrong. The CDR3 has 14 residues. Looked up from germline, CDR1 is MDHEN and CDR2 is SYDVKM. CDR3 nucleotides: TGTGCCAGCGGGGAGACAGGGGGCGCCGAGACCCAGTACTTC. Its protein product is CASGETGGAETQYF.

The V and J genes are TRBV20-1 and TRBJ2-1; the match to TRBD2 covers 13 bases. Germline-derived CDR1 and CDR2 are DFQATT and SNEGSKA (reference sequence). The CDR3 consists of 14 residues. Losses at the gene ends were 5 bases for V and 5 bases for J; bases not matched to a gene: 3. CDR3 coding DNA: TGCAGTGCTCCGGGACTAGCGGGAAACAATGAGCAGTTCTTC. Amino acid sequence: CSAPGLAGNNEQFF.

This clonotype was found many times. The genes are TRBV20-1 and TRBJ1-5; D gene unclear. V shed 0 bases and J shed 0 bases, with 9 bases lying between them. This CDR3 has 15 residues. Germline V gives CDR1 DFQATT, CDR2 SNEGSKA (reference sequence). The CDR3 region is CSAREQPYSNQPQHF. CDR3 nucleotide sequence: TGCAGTGCTAGAGAACAGCCTTATAGCAATCAGCCCCAGCATTTT.

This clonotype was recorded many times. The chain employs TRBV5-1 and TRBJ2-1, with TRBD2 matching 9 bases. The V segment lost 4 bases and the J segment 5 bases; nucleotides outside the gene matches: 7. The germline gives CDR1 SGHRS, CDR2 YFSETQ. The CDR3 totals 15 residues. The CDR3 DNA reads TGCGCCAGCAGCGTCGGACTAGCGACCCACAATGAGCAGTTCTTC. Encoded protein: CASSVGLATHNEQFF.

The CDR3 spells CASSSEWDGLAGVRFF. The DNA of the CDR3 is TGTGCCAGCAGCTCAGAGTGGGACGGACTAGCGGGAGTACGGTTCTTC. The genes are TRBV7-9 and TRBJ2-1; 13 bases are a match to TRBD2. This CDR3 has 16 amino acids. The germline CDR1 and CDR2 sequences are SEHNR and FQNEAQ (reference sequence). Losses at the gene ends were 4 bases for V and 15 bases for J; bases not matched to a gene: 15. Combining the CDR3 with reference TRBV7-9 and TRBJ2-1 gives the whole variable domain DTGVSQNPRHKITKRGQNVTFRCDPISEHNRLYWYRQTLGQGPEFLTYFQNEAQLEKSRLLSDRFSAERPKGSFSTLEIQRTEQGDSAMYLCASSSEWDGLAGVRFFGPGTRLTVL.

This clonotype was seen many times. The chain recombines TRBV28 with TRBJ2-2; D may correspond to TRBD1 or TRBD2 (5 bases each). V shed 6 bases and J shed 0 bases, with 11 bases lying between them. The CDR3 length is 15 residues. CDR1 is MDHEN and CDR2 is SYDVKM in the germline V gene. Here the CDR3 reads CASRPWGSNTGELFF. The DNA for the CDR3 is TGTGCCAGCAGGCCCTGGGGGTCGAACACCGGGGAGCTGTTTTTT.

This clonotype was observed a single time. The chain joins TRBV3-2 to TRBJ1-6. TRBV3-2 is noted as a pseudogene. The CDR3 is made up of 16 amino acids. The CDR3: CASRQTGSSYNSPLHF. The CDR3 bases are TGTGCCAGCAGACAAACGGGGAGCTCCTATAATTCACCCCTCCACTTT.